The present entry profiles one TCR beta chain with its context. Only a few counts were recorded for this clonotype. No antigen is known for it. No base quality information exists; no much larger clone differs at one position. This was a case-control study nested in a cohort of healthcare workers in London, UK, who had nasopharyngeal swab PCR tests and blood samples taken every week. Between 23 and 31 March 2020, the week of the UK lockdown, healthcare workers were enrolled and then followed up weekly for as long as 16 weeks. The data stem from a study of early T cells in non-severe SARS-CoV-2 infection (dated by TCRdb to the early 2020s). Describing the broader study: Because TCR sequencing relied on bulk RNA taken from unsorted whole blood, pairing of alpha and beta chains was not possible. The investigation overall reported the following: VDJdb matching was skewed toward anti-spike CD8 responses and likely underestimated virus-specific expansions, missing private and CD4 specificities.

Library preparation used 5' RACE. TCRdb lists the instrument as NextSeq 500. In the TCR library protocol, unique molecular identifiers were attached to individual cDNA molecules to correct for PCR bias and sequencing error. Both TCR alpha and beta chains were sequenced, and tight co-correlation was observed between alpha and beta sequence abundances in each sample. Turning to the authors' computational methods: Decombinator V4 was used to perform V gene, J gene and CDR3 annotation of TCR sequences. Expanded TCRs were defined as changing significantly between any two time points under a Poisson model with p below 0.0001. Abundances of TCRs were expressed as counts per million after normalisation to the total number of TCRs sequenced in each sample. TRAV1-2 paired with TRAJ12, TRAJ20 or TRAJ33 defined MAIT TCRs, while TRAV10 paired with TRAJ18 defined iNKT TCRs. VDJdb, accessed 1 November 2021, was searched for CMV, EBV and SARS-CoV-2 annotated TCRs, excluding TCRs annotated for multiple antigens. Clones were called with MiXCR by TCRdb after fastp trimmed the public reads at Q25, and only in-frame beta chains were retained. A single entry per CDR3 protein holds the most common genes and DNA from its merged rows. TCRdb, not the original authors, processed these V and J calls. The sample table lists 65,000 to 85,000 distinct CDR3 sequences, about 16% of them with a count of one. The ten largest clones add up to roughly 12% of the sample.

Germline trimming: 4 bases from V, 6 bases from J; junction bases outside gene matches: 16. Including the terminal cysteine and phenylalanine, the CDR3 comprises 17 residues. Only CDR3 DNA is held: 51 bases, read in frame from base 1. The germline V gene encodes CDR1 SGHTA and CDR2 FQGTGA. Sequencing was carried out using whole blood. The TCR sequence derives from an adult who was a healthcare worker with PCR-confirmed SARS-CoV-2 infection or an uninfected control (not recorded which). The chain links TRBV7-3 with TRBJ1-1; TRBD1 fits 8 bases in the junction. The DNA sequence reads TGTGCCAGCAGCTGGACTTATCCGGGGACAGGCAGCGCTGAAGCTTTCTTT. It codes for CASSWTYPGTGSAEAFF.